The 30 T cell receptor beta chains given below trace back to one sample, sequenced in a study of CD8+CD57+ T cells in acquired aplastic anemia. By flow cytometry, patients selected for sequencing had shown an expansion of CD8+CD57+ cells. The study profiled TCR beta VDJ and CDR3 using genomic DNA as template. Each CDR3 protein gets one entry after TCRdb re-called the reads with MiXCR. The table includes about 200,000 distinct CDR3 sequences, more than 55% detected once. The sequencing sample was made of sorted CD4+, CD8+, or CD8+CD57+ T cells (not recorded which) from PBMCs. These receptors all stem from a human donor with aplastic anemia.

The chain's CDR3 is CASSLAGRGASPLHF. Here the CDR3 DNA reads TGTGCCAGCAGCTTAGCGGGCAGGGGTGCTTCACCCCTCCACTTT. The rearrangement uses TRBV7-3 and TRBJ1-6, with a tentative D call TRBD1 (6 bases). Trimming removed 2 bases from V and 9 bases from J, with 14 bases in between. The CDR3 contains 15 residues. Germline CDR1 SGHTA, CDR2 FQGTGA.

The DNA for the CDR3 is TGCAGTGCTAGAGTTGACCTCTACAATGAGCAGTTCTTC. It codes for CSARVDLYNEQFF. The gene calls are TRBV20-1 and TRBJ2-1; D remains unclear. Trimming took 1 base from V and 3 from J, leaving 7 bases between them. Germline values: CDR1 DFQATT, CDR2 SNEGSKA (reference sequence). This CDR3 contains 13 residues.

About this clonotype: This may be a read error, as it is one base from a much larger clone. This sequence joins TRBV19 and TRBJ2-1, with D maybe TRBD1 (6 bases). The CDR3 length is 17 residues. CDR1 and CDR2 from the germline V gene are LNHDA and SQIVND (reference sequence). CDR3 coding DNA: TGTGCCAGTAGAGTAAGGGCAAGGGACACCACCTACAGTGAGCAGTTCTTC. This gives the protein CASRVRARDTTYSEQFF.

This clonotype occurred a few times. The V and J genes are TRBV2 and TRBJ1-2; 7 bases fit TRBD1. Germline CDR1 and CDR2: SNHLY and FYNNEI. There are 14 residues in the CDR3. V lost 5 bases and J lost 0; bases outside the gene matches: 3. CDR3 nucleotide sequence: TGTGCCAGCAGTCCCGGGACAGCTAACTATGGCTACACCTTC. The encoded protein is CASSPGTANYGYTF.

The chain joins TRBV29-1 to TRBJ2-7, with D possibly matching TRBD1 (6 bases). The germline V and J ends were trimmed by 0 bases and 3 bases, with 9 bases remaining between them. There are 13 residues in the CDR3. Germline CDR1 and CDR2: SQVTM and ANQGSEA. In DNA, the CDR3 is TGCAGCGTTGAAGATGGCAGGGGCTACGAGCAGTACTTC. Translating gives CSVEDGRGYEQYF.

This clonotype has just a few counts. V usage is TRBV5-5 and J usage is TRBJ1-1, with 7 bases lining up with TRBD1. V shed 1 base and J 6 bases; nucleotides not matched to a gene: 6. The CDR3 spans 14 residues. The germline V gene encodes CDR1 SGHKS and CDR2 YYEKEE (reference sequence). CDR3 bases: TGTGCCAGCAGCTTGTCCAGGGGGATCGCTGAAGCTTTCTTT. Translating it yields CASSLSRGIAEAFF.

This clonotype was picked up many times. The rearrangement uses TRBV12-3 or TRBV12-4 and TRBJ2-5; 12 positions match TRBD1. Trimming took 4 bases from V and 2 from J; bases not matched to a gene: 17. This CDR3 is built from 20 residues. Here the CDR3 DNA reads TGTGCCAGCAGTTCAGGGCTGGGGACAGGGGGCTTTTCCGTGCAAGAGACCCAGTACTTC. The encoded protein is CASSSGLGTGGFSVQETQYF.

The chain combines TRBV7-6 with TRBJ1-6; no definite D call. Trimming pared 4 bases from V and 7 bases from J, leaving 14 bases between. The CDR3 length is 15 residues. CDR1 and CDR2 from the germline V gene are SGHVS and FNYEAQ. The CDR3: CASSSQAWSNSPLHF. CDR3 bases: TGTGCCAGCAGCTCCCAAGCATGGTCCAATTCACCCCTCCACTTT.

The chain joins TRBV7-3 to TRBJ1-1; D is ambiguous. The CDR3 covers 14 residues. In germline, CDR1 is SGHTA, CDR2 FQGTGA. Trimming shortened V by 8 bases and J by 6 bases, and 19 bases separated the two germline ends. The CDR3: CASPASVWDPEAFF. The CDR3 DNA follows: TGTGCCAGCCCAGCTTCGGTGTGGGATCCTGAAGCTTTCTTT. Full variable domain (outside the CDR3, taken from reference TRBV7-3 and TRBJ1-1): GAGVSQTPSNKVTEKGKYVELRCDPISGHTALYWYRQSLGQGPEFLIYFQGTGAADDSGLPNDRFFAVRPEGSVSTLKIQRTERGDSAVYLCASPASVWDPEAFFGQGTRLTVV.

This sequence joins TRBV19 and TRBJ1-1; D ambiguous. Trimming removed 5 bases at V and 0 bases at J, with 13 bases between. This CDR3 comprises 15 residues. The V gene's germline CDR1 is LNHDA and CDR2 SQIVND (reference sequence). The CDR3 nucleotides read TGTGCCAGTAGTCTGTCAGTTGGTTTGAACACTGAAGCTTTCTTT. Translating it yields CASSLSVGLNTEAFF.

The V and J genes are TRBV10-3 and TRBJ2-7; 7 bases line up with TRBD2. In germline, CDR1 is ENHRY, CDR2 SYGVKD. This CDR3 spans 14 amino acids. The V segment lost 3 bases and the J segment 5 bases; nucleotides outside the gene matches: 7. CDR3 sequence (DNA): TGTGCCATCAGTGACTACGGACTAGTCCACGAGCAGTACTTC. It translates to CAISDYGLVHEQYF.

V usage is TRBV6-6 and J usage is TRBJ1-1; D not resolved. Germline V gives CDR1 MNHNY, CDR2 SVGAGI (reference sequence). The V and J ends lost 2 bases and 0 bases respectively, with 7 bases between them. CDR3 length equals 14 residues. CDR3 in amino acids: CASSYREMNTEAFF. CDR3 coding DNA: TGTGCCAGCAGTTACAGGGAGATGAACACTGAAGCTTTCTTT.

The rearrangement uses TRBV7-8 and TRBJ1-1; maybe TRBD1 (6 bases). This CDR3 comprises 15 residues. V was cut by 1 base and J by 3 bases, with 12 bases left in between. CDR1 and CDR2 (germline): SGHVS, FQNEAQ. The CDR3 sequence is CASSLDGGLDTEAFF. The CDR3 DNA sequence: TGTGCCAGCAGCTTAGACGGGGGGCTGGACACTGAAGCTTTCTTT.

In this sample, this clonotype turned up a few times. This rearrangement joins TRBV10-3 to TRBJ2-7; a possible D gene is TRBD2 (5 bases). Per the germline V gene, CDR1 is ENHRY and CDR2 is SYGVKD. The CDR3 has 14 amino acids. Trimming took off 3 bases at V and 3 bases at J, with 12 bases between the two ends. CDR3 protein: CAISDGASFYEQYF. The CDR3 DNA reads as TGTGCCATCAGTGACGGTGCTAGCTTCTACGAGCAGTACTTC.

The chain joins TRBV9 to TRBJ2-7; weak D call: TRBD1 (8 bases). The germline V gene encodes CDR1 SGDLS and CDR2 YYNGEE. The CDR3 is 17 residues long. Trimming removed 3 bases from V and 6 bases from J, with 25 bases in between. The CDR3 DNA reads TGTGCCAGCAGCGCGGGGGGCAGGGGGCCCTTTATCGGCGAGCAGTACTTC. Translation gives CASSAGGRGPFIGEQYF.

The table lists this clonotype with a few counts. The genes are TRBV6-5 and TRBJ1-6; D remains unclear. This CDR3 region has 16 residues. Trimming took 4 bases from V and 5 from J, leaving 15 bases between them. Germline CDR1 reads MNHEY; CDR2 reads SVGAGI. Here the CDR3 reads CASSFRPLADNSPLHF. The CDR3 DNA reads as TGTGCCAGCAGTTTCAGACCCCTTGCCGATAATTCACCCCTCCACTTT.

This chain links TRBV19 with TRBJ2-1; D perhaps matches TRBD1 (6 bases). The V end lost 4 bases, the J end lost 3 bases, and 16 bases lay between the germline ends. The CDR3 contains 16 residues. Germline assignment: CDR1 LNHDA and CDR2 SQIVND (reference sequence). The CDR3 DNA is TGTGCCAGTAGTACGCCTCCTGGACAGCTCTACAATGAGCAGTTCTTC. It specifies CASSTPPGQLYNEQFF. The full variable domain, with the rest looked up from reference TRBV19 and TRBJ2-1, is DGGITQSPKYLFRKEGQNVTLSCEQNLNHDAMYWYRQDPGQGLRLIYYSQIVNDFQKGDIAEGYSVSREKKESFPLTVTSAQKNPTAFYLCASSTPPGQLYNEQFFGPGTRLTVL.

The chain joins TRBV5-1 to TRBJ2-7; D is possibly TRBD1 (6 bases). Per the germline V gene, CDR1 is SGHRS and CDR2 is YFSETQ. This CDR3 comprises 16 residues. V was cut by 4 bases and J by 4 bases, with 21 bases left in between. The CDR3 is CASSPRPDRRPYEQYF. The CDR3 coding sequence is TGCGCCAGCAGCCCCCGTCCTGACAGGAGACCTTACGAGCAGTACTTC.

A remark on this clonotype: A read error may account for a junction end that differs from germline. The chain uses TRBV2 and TRBJ2-7; the D gene could be TRBD1 or TRBD2 (7 bases each). CDR1 is SNHLY and CDR2 is FYNNEI in the germline V gene. The CDR3 totals 14 residues. CDR3 DNA: TGTGCCAGCGGGGGGGACAGTACAACCTACGAGCAGCACTTC. It encodes CASGGDSTTYEQHF.

This chain joins TRBV5-8 and TRBJ2-5; tentatively, D is TRBD2 (5 bases). This CDR3 comprises 13 residues. V lost 2 bases and J 1 base, leaving 6 bases between the germline ends. From germline, CDR1 is SGHTS and CDR2 YDEGEE. The CDR3 sequence: CASSFTSQETQYF. DNA for the CDR3: TGTGCCAGCAGCTTCACTAGCCAAGAGACCCAGTACTTC.

In this sample, this clonotype turned up many times. The V call is TRBV19, the J call TRBJ2-7; 7 bases align to TRBD1. The CDR3 has 14 amino acids. V trimming: 6 bases; J trimming: 1 base; junction bases outside the gene matches: 6. CDR1 is LNHDA, CDR2 SQIVND, per germline (reference sequence). The CDR3 sequence: CASRPPGQSYEQYF. In nucleotides, the CDR3 is TGTGCCAGTAGGCCCCCGGGACAGTCCTACGAGCAGTACTTC.

This clonotype showed up just a few times. The chain carries TRBV15 and TRBJ2-3; possibly TRBD2 for D (5 bases). CDR3 length: 14 amino acids. V was shortened by 7 bases and J by 2 bases, with 13 bases between the two germline ends. In germline, CDR1 is LNHNV, CDR2 YYDKDF (reference sequence). The CDR3 region has the DNA TGTGCCACCAAGACGCGGGTTTCCACAGATACGCAGTATTTT. It specifies CATKTRVSTDTQYF.

V gene TRBV7-6 combines with J gene TRBJ2-7, with a possible D match to TRBD2 (6 bases). CDR1 and CDR2 from the germline V gene are SGHVS and FNYEAQ. The V end was cut by 6 bases, the J end by 2 bases, with 20 bases between. The CDR3 consists of 16 residues. This CDR3 is CASSRHNRDSTYEQYF. The CDR3 DNA reads as TGTGCCAGCAGTCGTCACAACCGGGACTCAACCTACGAGCAGTACTTC.

This clonotype appeared a few times. The rearrangement uses TRBV7-7 and TRBJ2-3; D unresolved. Germline loops: CDR1 SSHAT, CDR2 FNYEAQ (reference sequence). V lost 5 bases to trimming and J lost 0 bases, with 6 bases between them. The CDR3 has 13 residues. The chain's CDR3 is CASSQISTDTQYF. The DNA of the CDR3 is TGTGCCAGCAGCCAAATAAGCACAGATACGCAGTATTTT.

V gene TRBV10-3 combines with J gene TRBJ2-1; 7 positions agree with TRBD2. With V trimmed by 11 bases and J by 2 bases, 9 bases remained unmatched. The CDR3 consists of 14 residues. Germline V gene lookup returns CDR1 ENHRY and CDR2 SYGVKD. The CDR3 DNA follows: TGTGCCTCCGTGGAGGGAGGGACCTACAATGAGCAGTTCTTC. It yields the protein CASVEGGTYNEQFF.

The V and J genes are TRBV5-1 and TRBJ2-1; perhaps TRBD2 as D (5 bases). This CDR3 spans 14 amino acids. CDR1 is SGHRS, CDR2 YFSETQ, per germline. The germline V and J ends were trimmed by 2 bases and 4 bases, with 10 bases remaining between them. The CDR3 DNA follows: TGCGCCAGCAGCTTAACTAGTCCTTACAATGAGCAGTTCTTC. Amino acid sequence: CASSLTSPYNEQFF.

This chain joins TRBV24-1 and TRBJ2-2; D unclear. This CDR3 has 12 amino acids. Trimming took off 1 base at V and 7 bases at J, with 3 bases between the two ends. Germline V lookup: CDR1 KGHDR, CDR2 SFDVKD. The DNA for the CDR3 is TGTGCCACCAGTGATTTCGGCGGGGAGCTGTTTTTT. This sequence encodes CATSDFGGELFF.

The chain employs TRBV5-1 and TRBJ2-7; TRBD1 matches 8 bases. The CDR3 is 14 amino acids. With V trimmed by 0 bases and J by 5 bases, 4 bases remained unmatched. Germline CDR1 reads SGHRS; CDR2 reads YFSETQ. CDR3 nucleotides: TGCGCCAGCAGCTTGGTAGGACAGGGTGACGAGCAGTACTTC. It translates to CASSLVGQGDEQYF.

The chain couples TRBV7-6 to TRBJ2-5, with TRBD2 matching 10 bases. CDR1 is SGHVS and CDR2 is FNYEAQ in the germline V gene. With 4 bases clipped from V and 0 bases from J, the junction kept 5 bases outside the gene matches. CDR3 length: 16 residues. The CDR3 loop reads CASSSLGLANQETQYF. The CDR3 nucleotides read TGTGCCAGCAGCTCCCTGGGACTAGCGAACCAAGAGACCCAGTACTTC.

The chain carries TRBV7-9 and TRBJ2-7; 8 positions match TRBD1. V trimming: 2 bases; J trimming: 3 bases; junction bases outside the gene matches: 9. The CDR3 has 16 amino acids. CDR1 and CDR2 (germline): SEHNR, FQNEAQ (reference sequence). In DNA, the CDR3 is TGTGCCAGCAGCTTATCCGGCAGGGGGCAAATCTACGAGCAGTACTTC. Its protein is CASSLSGRGQIYEQYF.